The 2 T cell receptor beta chains in this list originate from one sample, sequenced in a study of post-analysis software for immune sequencing data. General study findings and limits: Patients had higher frequencies than controls of five or six TRBV segments, including TRBV5-6, TRBV5-1 and TRBV20-1.

Unique molecular identifiers had been added to the TCR beta cDNA libraries. TCRdb reprocessed the PCR reads via MiXCR and lists one record per CDR3 protein. The profile shows around 400,000 distinct CDR3 sequences, less than 35% of them singletons. These receptors' antigens are unknown. Input material: blood. The receptor source for this set is a girl aged 10 to 17 with multiple sclerosis.

The chain has TRBV5-1 and TRBJ2-3; 9 bases fit TRBD2. CDR1 and CDR2 from the germline V gene are SGHRS and YFSETQ. The CDR3 is made up of 15 amino acids. The V gene end was trimmed by 5 bases and the J gene end by 1 base; junction bases not matched to a gene: 5. This CDR3 reads CASRGGGAGTDTQYF. CDR3 coding DNA: TGCGCCAGCAGAGGCGGGGGGGCAGGCACAGATACGCAGTATTTT.

This clonotype was counted between two and nine times. The chain couples TRBV9 to TRBJ1-2, with D maybe TRBD1 (6 bases). Between the trimmed V and J ends, which lost 0 bases and 4 bases, there was a span of 13 bases. Germline V lookup: CDR1 SGDLS, CDR2 YYNGEE. The CDR3 runs 15 residues. The CDR3 DNA follows: TGTGCCAGCAGCGTAGGCAGGGGAGGGATCTATGGCTACACCTTC. Residues: CASSVGRGGIYGYTF.